This is a list of T cell receptor beta chains from one sample in a study of cytomegalovirus exposure and HLA in healthy donors. Measured with immunoSEQ multiplex PCR; TCRdb has only the in-frame clones, and not every one. The data hold roughly 200,000 clones, with more than 75% observed a single time. Sequenced: PBMCs. All receptors come from a young man in good health and CMV-seropositive. CDR3s include the opening cysteine and the closing phenylalanine or tryptophan. Each record gives: V gene, J gene, D gene, clone size, CDR3 DNA, CDR3 protein. The D gene is left open where the match is weak. Clone sizes are given selectively: once, few, many, or a class where the clone is expanded.

TRBV19,TRBJ2-5,TRBD2,once,TGTGCCAGTAGGCGCACTAGCGGACAAGAGACCCAGTACTTC,CASRRTSGQETQYF
TRBV5-4,TRBJ1-5,-,-,TGTGCCAGCAGCTCCGGGGGGAGCAATCAGCCCCAGCATTTT,CASSSGGSNQPQHF
TRBV5-4,TRBJ2-5,TRBD2,-,TGTGCCAGCAGCGTCCTGACTAGCGGGGGACTGGAGACCCAGTACTTC,CASSVLTSGGLETQYF
TRBV19,TRBJ1-5,-,-,TGTGCCAGTAGCCCCGGCCTGACAGGACGCAATCAGCCCCAGCATTTT,CASSPGLTGRNQPQHF
TRBV7-9,TRBJ1-1,-,-,TGTGCCAGCAGCCCAGCGAGCTCCGAAGCTTTCTTT,CASSPASSEAFF
TRBV13,TRBJ2-1,-,once,TGTGCCAGCAGCTTTAGGACTGCGAATGAGCAGTTCTTC,CASSFRTANEQFF
TRBV7-6,TRBJ1-1,-,once,TGTGCCAGCAGCTCGGGACCCCCCGGCGGTATCACTGAAGCTTTCTTT,CASSSGPPGGITEAFF
TRBV6-5,TRBJ1-6,-,-,TGTGCCAGCAGAGACTCAAGCTCCTATAATTCACCCCTCCACTTT,CASRDSSSYNSPLHF
TRBV5-1,TRBJ2-1,TRBD2,-,TGCGCCAGCAGCTTGGGACTGGTTGGGACTACCCACAATGAGCAGTTCTTC,CASSLGLVGTTHNEQFF
TRBV6-5,TRBJ1-4,-,-,TGTGCCAGCAGTTACGGGGGGGGGTCTTCTGGTGAAAAACTGTTTTTT,CASSYGGGSSGEKLFF
TRBV7-3,TRBJ2-2,-,-,TGTGCCAGCAGCTTATTAGGGGGAGGAGTCCGCACCGGGGAGCTGTTTTTT,CASSLLGGGVRTGELFF
TRBV5-3,TRBJ1-1,TRBD1,-,TGTGCCAGAAGCCCCTCGAGTAGGGGGCGATGGAACACTGAAGCTTTCTTT,CARSPSSRGRWNTEAFF
TRBV2,TRBJ1-4,-,-,TGTGCCAGCAGAAGGCGGGGCAACGAAAAACTGTTTTTT,CASRRRGNEKLFF
TRBV5-6,TRBJ2-1,TRBD2,-,TGTGCCAGCAGCCGGCCGGGACTAGCGGGGGGGCCGCCTTACAATGAGCAGTTCTTC,CASSRPGLAGGPPYNEQFF
TRBV29-1,TRBJ2-7,-,-,TGCAGCGTTCGGATCTACTCCTACGAGCAGTACTTC,CSVRIYSYEQYF
TRBV5-4,TRBJ1-1,-,-,TGTGCCAGCAGCTCAACAGGGAACACTGAAGCTTTCTTT,CASSSTGNTEAFF
TRBV30,TRBJ1-1,-,few,TGTGCCTGGAGAACATCAGGGGTGTCCACTGAAGCTTTCTTT,CAWRTSGVSTEAFF
TRBV6-5,TRBJ1-4,-,-,TGTGCCAGCAGTTACTCCTGGGGCAGGGAAAAACTGTTTTTT,CASSYSWGREKLFF
TRBV11-2,TRBJ2-2,-,-,TGTGCCAGCAGCCTCCATGGGGGAGTGGGCACCGGGGAGCTGTTTTTT,CASSLHGGVGTGELFF
TRBV2,TRBJ2-7,TRBD1,-,TGTGCCAGCAGTGGACAGGGGCTGGACGAGCAGTACTTC,CASSGQGLDEQYF